The rows below give T cell receptor beta chains drawn from one sample of a study of glioma-infiltrating T cells. TCRdb passed the multiplex PCR reads through MiXCR, listing each CDR3 protein once. The profile covers over 140,000 distinct CDR3 sequences, with around 40% appearing a single time and roughly 20% taken by the ten largest. Sequencing input: glioma tissue, nonneoplastic brain tissue, or PBMCs (not recorded which). Receptor source: a human donor with low-grade glioma or glioblastoma, undergoing nonglioma brain surgery, or in good health (not recorded which). Both conserved end residues are part of each CDR3. D genes are given only for firm matches. Only part of the rows carry a size: once, few, many, or a class if the clone is expanded.

CDR3aa,CDR3nt,d_gene,abundance,j_gene,v_gene
CASLIRYTEAFF,TGTGCCAGTCTGATTAGGTATACTGAAGCTTTCTTT,.,few,TRBJ1-1,TRBV2
CARFRGANPNTGELFF,TGTGCCCGCTTCCGGGGGGCGAATCCGAACACCGGGGAGCTGTTTTTT,.,few,TRBJ2-2,TRBV7-8
CAISEPGQASTDTQYF,TGTGCCATCAGTGAGCCTGGACAGGCAAGCACAGATACGCAGTATTTT,TRBD1,.,TRBJ2-3,TRBV10-3
CASSQGQGGNIQYF,TGTGCCAGCAGCCAAGGGCAGGGAGGAAACATTCAGTACTTC,.,few,TRBJ2-4,TRBV6-1
CSAPGLADSYNEQFF,TGCAGTGCGCCAGGACTAGCGGATTCCTACAATGAGCAGTTCTTC,TRBD2,few,TRBJ2-1,TRBV20-1
CASSLQDNYGYTF,TGTGCCAGCAGTCTACAGGATAACTATGGCTACACCTTC,.,few,TRBJ1-2,TRBV7-9
CSANTAAPPYSNQPQHF,TGCAGTGCCAATACAGCGGCCCCTCCCTATAGCAATCAGCCCCAGCATTTT,.,once,TRBJ1-5,TRBV20-1
CSASGVRGSYEQYF,TGCAGTGCTAGTGGTGTACGGGGTTCCTACGAGCAGTACTTC,.,.,TRBJ2-7,TRBV20-1
CASSLDWMNPETQYF,TGTGCCAGCAGTCTGGACTGGATGAATCCAGAGACCCAGTACTTC,.,.,TRBJ2-5,TRBV27
CASSRSGYTEAFF,TGTGCCAGCAGCCGCTCAGGGTACACTGAAGCTTTCTTT,.,few,TRBJ1-1,TRBV6-1
CASSTKTGGTYEQYF,TGTGCCAGCAGTACCAAGACAGGGGGCACCTACGAGCAGTACTTC,TRBD1,.,TRBJ2-7,TRBV6-1
CASGDYSYDQYF,TGTGCCAGTGGAGACTACTCCTACGATCAGTACTTC,.,.,TRBJ2-7,TRBV6-2/TRBV6-3
CATQGYNEQFF,TGTGCCACGCAGGGTTACAATGAGCAGTTCTTC,.,few,TRBJ2-1,TRBV24-1
CASSPDRGVETQYF,TGTGCCAGCAGCCCGGACAGGGGGGTGGAGACCCAGTACTTC,TRBD1,.,TRBJ2-5,TRBV7-2
CASSRGWAYEQYF,TGTGCCAGCAGCCGAGGGTGGGCCTACGAGCAGTACTTC,.,.,TRBJ2-7,TRBV7-9
CASSRGSANEQFF,TGCGCCAGTTCTAGAGGGAGTGCCAATGAGCAGTTCTTC,.,.,TRBJ2-1,TRBV6-2/TRBV6-3
CAISARVYQETQYF,TGTGCCATCAGTGCCCGGGTGTACCAAGAGACCCAGTACTTC,.,.,TRBJ2-5,TRBV10-3
CASSPDRSSYNEQFF,TGTGCCAGCAGCCCCGACCGCAGCTCCTACAATGAGCAGTTCTTC,.,few,TRBJ2-1,TRBV18
CASSIYRDRGSNQPQHF,TGTGCCAGCAGCATCTACCGGGACAGGGGTAGCAATCAGCCCCAGCATTTT,TRBD1,.,TRBJ1-5,TRBV7-3
CASSSRDFLSDTQYF,TGTGCCAGCAGCTCCCGGGACTTCCTTTCAGATACGCAGTATTTT,.,.,TRBJ2-3,TRBV2
CASSWTPRVVFNTGELFF,TGTGCCAGCAGTTGGACGCCCAGGGTGGTATTTAACACCGGGGAGCTGTTTTTT,.,.,TRBJ2-2,TRBV6-9
CASSDTLNTEAFF,TGTGCCAGCAGTGATACGCTGAACACTGAAGCTTTCTTT,.,few,TRBJ1-1,TRBV25-1
CASSQEDPGTGVFTEAFF,TGCGCCAGCAGCCAAGAAGACCCAGGGACAGGGGTTTTCACTGAAGCTTTCTTT,TRBD1,.,TRBJ1-1,TRBV4-1
CASSLFGGLETQYF,TGTGCCAGCAGTTTGTTCGGGGGGCTAGAGACCCAGTACTTC,.,.,TRBJ2-5,TRBV27
CATSNTGDTGELFF,TGTGCCACCAGTAATACAGGGGACACCGGGGAGCTGTTTTTT,TRBD1,few,TRBJ2-2,TRBV24-1
CASSDPKGKTF,TGCGCCAGCAGTGATCCCAAAGGAAAAACCTTC,.,.,TRBJ1-2,TRBV10-2
CASRDQDTEAFF,TGTGCCAGCAGGGACCAGGACACTGAAGCTTTCTTT,.,many,TRBJ1-1,TRBV6-1
CASSLGEGGTEAFF,TGTGCCAGCAGTTTGGGAGAGGGGGGGACTGAAGCTTTCTTT,.,.,TRBJ1-1,TRBV12-3/TRBV12-4
CASRLLRSSGQETQYF,TGTGCCAGCCGCCTTTTACGCTCTAGCGGACAAGAGACCCAGTACTTC,TRBD2,.,TRBJ2-5,TRBV27
CASSPSNSREQYF,TGTGCCAGCAGCCCATCGAACAGCCGGGAGCAGTACTTC,.,.,TRBJ2-7,TRBV27
CASSFHENEKLFF,TGTGCCAGCAGCTTCCATGAAAATGAAAAACTGTTTTTT,.,few,TRBJ1-4,TRBV7-6
CASSYLAGGSNIQYF,TGTGCCAGCAGTTATTTAGCGGGGGGGTCAAACATTCAGTACTTC,TRBD2,.,TRBJ2-4,TRBV6-2/TRBV6-3
CASNSGRGGRTDTQYF,TGTGCCAGCAACTCCGGTCGGGGGGGCAGGACAGATACGCAGTATTTT,TRBD2,many,TRBJ2-3,TRBV27
CASSQERLAGEQFF,TGCGCCAGCAGCCAAGAACGACTAGCTGGCGAGCAGTTCTTC,TRBD2,few,TRBJ2-1,TRBV4-3
CASSFLRTGQETQYF,TGTGCCAGCAGCTTCCTTAGGACAGGGCAAGAGACCCAGTACTTC,TRBD1,.,TRBJ2-5,TRBV12-3/TRBV12-4
CASRARPSYEQYF,TGTGCCAGCAGAGCCAGACCTTCCTACGAGCAGTACTTC,.,few,TRBJ2-7,TRBV6-1
CATSNQGAGTGELFF,TGTGCCACCAGCAACCAGGGGGCCGGTACCGGGGAGCTGTTTTTT,TRBD1,.,TRBJ2-2,TRBV15
CASSLQDNTDTQYF,TGTGCCAGCAGCCTCCAAGACAACACAGATACGCAGTATTTT,.,few,TRBJ2-3,TRBV7-2
CATGDSTDTQYF,TGTGCCACCGGGGACTCCACAGATACGCAGTATTTT,.,.,TRBJ2-3,TRBV6-2/TRBV6-3
CAGSPDPYEQYF,TGTGCCGGCAGCCCCGACCCCTACGAGCAGTACTTC,.,.,TRBJ2-7,TRBV6-5
CASRSGGLAGGKALSTDTQYF,TGTGCCAGCAGGTCGGGGGGACTAGCGGGGGGAAAAGCTCTGAGCACAGATACGCAGTATTTT,TRBD2,once,TRBJ2-3,TRBV12-3/TRBV12-4
CASSLTGTYQPQHF,TGTGCCAGCAGTTTGACCGGGACATATCAGCCCCAGCATTTT,.,.,TRBJ1-5,TRBV28
CASVGNTYTEAFF,TGTGCCAGCGTCGGAAACACCTACACTGAAGCTTTCTTT,.,.,TRBJ1-1,TRBV12-3/TRBV12-4
CASSPGSGGRDTQYF,TGTGCCAGCTCACCAGGGTCGGGAGGGCGAGATACGCAGTATTTT,TRBD2,.,TRBJ2-3,TRBV18
CSARVPGTGSLEQYF,TGCAGTGCTAGAGTCCCCGGGACAGGATCTCTCGAGCAGTACTTC,TRBD1,few,TRBJ2-7,TRBV20-1
CASSFLRGSTDTQYF,TGTGCCAGCAGCTTTCTGCGGGGTAGCACAGATACGCAGTATTTT,.,once,TRBJ2-3,TRBV7-9
CASSLAGHAGETKYF,TGTGCCAGCAGCCTGGCAGGGCATGCAGGAGAGACCAAGTACTTC,.,.,TRBJ2-5,TRBV3-1
CASSLVRLTSGASYEQYF,TGTGCCAGCAGCTTAGTGCGCCTGACTAGCGGGGCCTCCTACGAGCAGTACTTC,TRBD2,.,TRBJ2-7,TRBV7-9
CASSPGPSYGYTF,TGTGCCAGCAGCCCAGGGCCTTCCTATGGCTACACCTTC,.,few,TRBJ1-2,TRBV6-1
CASSEVVGLADTQYF,TGTGCCAGCAGTGAAGTAGTGGGATTAGCTGATACGCAGTATTTT,.,.,TRBJ2-3,TRBV2
CASKSSGTDSTDTQYF,TGTGCCAGCAAATCGAGCGGGACTGATAGCACAGATACGCAGTATTTT,TRBD2,few,TRBJ2-3,TRBV2
CSVGLAGGRSSYNEQFF,TGCAGCGTTGGACTAGCGGGGGGCCGAAGCTCCTACAATGAGCAGTTCTTC,TRBD2,.,TRBJ2-1,TRBV29-1
CASSQGGGNAEAFF,TGTGCCAGCAGCCAGGGAGGAGGGAACGCTGAAGCTTTCTTT,.,.,TRBJ1-1,TRBV6-2/TRBV6-3
CASSQVAIGGIYTEAFF,TGTGCCAGCAGCCAAGTCGCCATAGGGGGTATCTACACTGAAGCTTTCTTT,.,.,TRBJ1-1,TRBV4-2
CASSYAGVRYEQYF,TGTGCCAGCAGTTACGCGGGGGTTCGCTACGAGCAGTACTTC,TRBD2,few,TRBJ2-7,TRBV6-2/TRBV6-3
CASSQGNLAGGTDTQYF,TGTGCCAGCAGCCAAGGAAACCTAGCGGGGGGCACAGATACGCAGTATTTT,TRBD2,.,TRBJ2-3,TRBV3-1
CAIGGQLGDTQYF,TGTGCCATCGGGGGACAACTCGGAGATACGCAGTATTTT,.,few,TRBJ2-3,TRBV10-3
CASSLSGTVTEAFF,TGTGCCAGCAGTTTATCTGGGACAGTCACTGAAGCTTTCTTT,TRBD1,.,TRBJ1-1,TRBV27
CATLEVPGNTIYF,TGTGCCACCCTGGAGGTTCCTGGAAACACCATATATTTT,.,.,TRBJ1-3,TRBV15